This TCR beta chain was sequenced during a study of T-cell reconstitution after alpha-beta-depleted transplantation in children. General study results and limits: Hyperexpanded clones declined; after one year, newly produced T cells mostly supplied diversity. TCRbeta diversity was high at day 60 in some patients (a result of surviving recipient T cells and thymic progenitors). Expanded clones from the graft, numbering several hundred, reportedly supplied alpha-beta T cells about two months after transplant.

Germline CDR1 reads SGHVS; CDR2 reads FNYEAQ. The V end was cut by 5 bases, the J end by 4 bases, with 11 bases between. The CDR3 contains 13 residues. The TCRbeta library incorporated unique molecular identifiers. TCRdb ran MiXCR on the PCR reads and lists one entry per CDR3 protein. The profile shows about 250,000 distinct CDR3 sequences, under 30% of them singletons. This clonotype showed up many times. The antigen is undetermined. This sequence originates from a female patient between 2 and 15 years old who had a stem cell transplant for congenital amegakaryocytic thrombocytopenia, so the T cells may come from the graft donor. Sequencing used PBMCs, mostly from graft donor cells, obtained 360 days after TCRalphabeta/CD19-depleted stem cell transplant. The V and J genes are TRBV7-6 and TRBJ1-2; tentative D call: TRBD1 (5 bases). In DNA form, the CDR3 reads TGTGCCAGCAGCAAGGACACTAGCTATGGCTACACCTTC. Residues: CASSKDTSYGYTF. The full variable domain, rest sourced from reference TRBV7-6 and TRBJ1-2, is GAGVSQSPRYKVTKRGQDVALRCDPISGHVSLYWYRQALGQGPEFLTYFNYEAQQDKSGLPNDRFSAERPEGSISTLTIQRTEQRDSAMYRCASSKDTSYGYTFGSGTRLTVV.